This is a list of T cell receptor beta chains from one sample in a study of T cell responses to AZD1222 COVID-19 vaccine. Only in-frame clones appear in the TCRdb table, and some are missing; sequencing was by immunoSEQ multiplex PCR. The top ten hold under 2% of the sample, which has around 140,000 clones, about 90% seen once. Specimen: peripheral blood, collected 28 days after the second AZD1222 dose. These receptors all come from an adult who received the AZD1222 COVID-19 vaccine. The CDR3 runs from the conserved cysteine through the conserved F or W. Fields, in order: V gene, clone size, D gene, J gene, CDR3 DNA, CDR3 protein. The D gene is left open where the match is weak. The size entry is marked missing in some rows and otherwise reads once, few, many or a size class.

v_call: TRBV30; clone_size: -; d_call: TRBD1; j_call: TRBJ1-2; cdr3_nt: TGTGCCTGGAGTGCCAAGGGGGACAGGGAATTCGGCTATGGCTACACCTTC; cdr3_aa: CAWSAKGDREFGYGYTF
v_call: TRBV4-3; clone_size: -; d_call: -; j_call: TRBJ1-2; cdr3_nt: TGCGCCAGCAGCCATCCGGGACAACAATATGGCTACACCTTC; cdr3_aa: CASSHPGQQYGYTF
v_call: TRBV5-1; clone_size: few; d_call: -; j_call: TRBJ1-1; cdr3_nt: TGCGCCAGCAGCTTGGCCCCAGGCGGGCGGATCACTGAAGCTTTCTTT; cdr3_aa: CASSLAPGGRITEAFF
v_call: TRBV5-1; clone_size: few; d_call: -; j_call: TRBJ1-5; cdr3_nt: TGCGCCAGCAGCTTGGGCAGGCGTTTCCCGTTTAGCAATCAGCCCCAGCATTTT; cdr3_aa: CASSLGRRFPFSNQPQHF
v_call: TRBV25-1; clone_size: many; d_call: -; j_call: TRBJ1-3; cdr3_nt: TGTGCCAGCAGTGCCAGTATAGGAAACACCATATATTTT; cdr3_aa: CASSASIGNTIYF
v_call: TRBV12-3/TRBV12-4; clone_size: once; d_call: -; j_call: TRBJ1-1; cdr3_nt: TGTGCCAGCAGTTTGGCGGGGACTGAAGCTTTCTTT; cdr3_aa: CASSLAGTEAFF
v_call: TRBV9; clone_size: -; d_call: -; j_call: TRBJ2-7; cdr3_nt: TGTGCCAGCAGCGTAGGCCGCGCGTCCGAGCAGTACTTC; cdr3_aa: CASSVGRASEQYF
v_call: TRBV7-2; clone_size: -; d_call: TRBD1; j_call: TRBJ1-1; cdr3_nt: TGTGCCAGCAGCTTCACCGGGACAGGGGGTTCCACTGAAGCTTTCTTT; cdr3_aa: CASSFTGTGGSTEAFF
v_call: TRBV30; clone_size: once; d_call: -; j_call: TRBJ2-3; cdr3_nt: TGTGCCTGGAGCAAAAGGGGGTGGGAGGTAGGCACAGATACGCAGTATTTT; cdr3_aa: CAWSKRGWEVGTDTQYF
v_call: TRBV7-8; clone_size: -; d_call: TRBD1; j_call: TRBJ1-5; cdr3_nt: TGTGCCAGCAGCTTAGAGACAGGGGGAGTTATGCAGCCCCAGCATTTT; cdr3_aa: CASSLETGGVMQPQHF